Sequencing of this TCR beta chain was carried out in a study of preoperative IRX-2 immunotherapy in early breast cancer. Sequenced by immunoSEQ multiplex PCR; TCRdb stores in-frame clones only, minus some. The table lists around 25,000 clones, around 79% of them singletons. V lost 7 bases to trimming and J lost 6 bases; unmatched junction nucleotides: 13. There are 15 residues in the CDR3. Germline V gene lookup returns CDR1 SQVTM and CDR2 ANQGSEA. Described treatment: preoperative locoregional IRX-2 cytokine immunotherapy. Preoperative locoregional IRX-2 cytokine immunotherapy was tested in the phase Ib source study.

This specimen consisted of lymph node tissue, obtained after IRX-2 immunotherapy. This chain links TRBV29-1 with TRBJ2-1; TRBD2 agrees at 9 bases. The receptor comes from a human donor with breast cancer. CDR3 residues: CSAPRGSGSFNEQFF. CDR3 nucleotides: TGCAGCGCCCCGAGGGGTAGCGGGAGTTTCAATGAGCAGTTCTTC.